This T cell receptor (beta chain) was sequenced during a study of shared clonotypes between healthy human individuals. Study at large: The study enrolled two women and a few men aged 18 to 49.

This clone was counted only a few times. Using immunoSEQ multiplex PCR, the repertoire was profiled, and TCRdb retains in-frame clones only, with some absent. This sample has under 1 million clones, with about 97% found just once. V dropped 1 base and J dropped 5; count of bases not matched to a gene: 9. Germline CDR1 reads SEHNR; CDR2 reads FQNEAQ (reference sequence). CDR3 length equals 17 residues. Selected positively for CCR7 and CD45RO-negative, naive CD8 cells excluded terminally differentiated effector memory CD45RA+ cells. Sequencing was performed on naive CD8+ T cells sorted from blood. The clonotype was recovered from a man aged 30 to 39 in good health. J is TRBJ2-1 and V is TRBV7-9, with 9 bases identical to TRBD1. CDR3 in DNA: TGTGCCAGCAGCTTAGTGGAGGGACAGGGATTAAACAATGAGCAGTTCTTC. This translates into CASSLVEGQGLNNEQFF.